This TCR beta chain was captured in a study of T cell repertoires in cytomegalovirus infection (dated by TCRdb to the late 2010s). The study in broad terms: Donor HLA type was relevant to the analysis, because carriage of CMV infection together with the matching HLA type was indicated by public TCR beta signatures.

Reads for this sample came from an Illumina HiSeq 1500. TCRdb reran the public reads through fastp at Q25 and MiXCR, keeping productive beta chains. A single entry per CDR3 protein holds the most common genes and DNA from its merged rows. This sample lists approximately 500,000 distinct CDR3 sequences; 16% were detected once. The ten largest clones capture around 25% of the sample. The research as a whole found: In the ex vivo response, HLA-C-restricted CMV-specific TCR beta clonotypes were dominant, and in two of eight donors the single most frequent clonotype came from this HLA-C-restricted group. Cumulative frequency of public TCR beta family members discriminated carriers of CMV infection plus the relevant HLA type in this cohort and an independent 352-donor cohort.

This clonotype was seen repeatedly, ten times or more. Its specific antigen is unknown. Base-call qualities are not available, and no considerably larger clone is one nucleotide away. The CDR3, cysteine through phenylalanine, is 14 amino acids long. Only CDR3 DNA is held: 42 bases, read in frame from base 1. Trimming costs V 8 bases and J 5 bases, and their ends lie 19 bases apart. According to the germline V gene, CDR1 reads SGHAT and CDR2 reads FQNNGV. The chain is encoded by TRBV11-2 joined to TRBJ2-7, with the D gene uncertain. The TCR comes from a human donor in good health (CMV status not recorded). Some clones in this sample may be carry-over from other donors' samples. Material for sequencing was CD8+ T cells from PBMCs. CDR3 reads: CASASRALGHEQYF. The DNA sequence is TGTGCCAGCGCCTCCCGGGCCCTGGGTCACGAGCAGTACTTC.